Below, one TCR beta chain is given with its context. The data were taken from a study of cytomegalovirus exposure and HLA in healthy donors. PCR amplification relied on 60 Vbeta primers (plus 13 Jbeta primers). This table comes from immunoSEQ multiplex PCR, and its TCRdb copy is limited to in-frame clones, with some not included. Its table records around 140,000 clones. The CDR3 sequence is 17 residues long. The V gene's germline CDR1 is SGHVS and CDR2 FNYEAQ. V dropped 5 bases and J dropped 0; count of bases not matched to a gene: 10. V is TRBV7-6 and J is TRBJ1-2, with 9 nucleotides matching TRBD1. The sequence was collected from a woman aged 40 to 50 in good health and CMV-seronegative. Sequences were obtained from PBMCs. In nucleotides, the CDR3 is TGTGCCAGCAGCAGGGGAACAGGGGGCCTAGCTAACTATGGCTACACCTTC. Encoded protein: CASSRGTGGLANYGYTF. The full variable domain, completed using reference TRBV7-6 and TRBJ1-2, is GAGVSQSPRYKVTKRGQDVALRCDPISGHVSLYWYRQALGQGPEFLTYFNYEAQQDKSGLPNDRFSAERPEGSISTLTIQRTEQRDSAMYRCASSRGTGGLANYGYTFGSGTRLTVV.